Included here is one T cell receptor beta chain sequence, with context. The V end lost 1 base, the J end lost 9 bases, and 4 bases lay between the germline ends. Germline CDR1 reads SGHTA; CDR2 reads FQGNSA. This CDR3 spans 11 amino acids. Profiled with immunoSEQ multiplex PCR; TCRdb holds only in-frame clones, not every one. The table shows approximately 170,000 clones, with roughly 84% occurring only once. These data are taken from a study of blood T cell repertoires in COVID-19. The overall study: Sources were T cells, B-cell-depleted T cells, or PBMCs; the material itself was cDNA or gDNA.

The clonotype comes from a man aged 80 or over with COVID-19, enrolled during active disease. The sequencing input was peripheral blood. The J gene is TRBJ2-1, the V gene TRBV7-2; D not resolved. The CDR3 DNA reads TGTGCCAGCAGCTTAGGCGCTGAGCAGTTCTTC. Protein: CASSLGAEQFF.